This entry describes one T cell receptor beta chain. Its antigen is not known. The repertoire was sequenced with immunoSEQ multiplex PCR; TCRdb's copy has only in-frame clones and lacks some. The data show approximately 150,000 clones, 90% seen once. This record comes from a study of T cell responses to AZD1222 COVID-19 vaccine. Study-level results: White British ancestry dominated among donors, who included more females, and clonal diversity was possibly underestimated. CD4 TCRs associated with vaccination spanned spike, dominating at 160-218 and 743-854. Per reports, nearly half of all spike-specific TCRs target regions that are unmutated in variants. Repertoire collection took place solely once the T cell response had peaked.

The TCR originated in an adult who received the AZD1222 COVID-19 vaccine. The source was peripheral blood, collected 28 days after the second AZD1222 dose.

CDR3 bases: TGTGCCAGCAGTGAAAGGAACACCAGACGAGAGACCCAGTACTTC. Encoded protein: CASSERNTRRETQYF. The chain has TRBV2 and TRBJ2-5; no firm D call. Germline loops: CDR1 SNHLY, CDR2 FYNNEI. This CDR3 is 15 amino acids long. V was pared by 2 bases and J by 4 bases, with 14 bases between.